Below are 18 T cell receptor beta chains sequenced from a single sample in a study of T cells in Graves' hyperthyroidism and ophthalmopathy. From RNA transcripts, TCR beta CDR3 regions were amplified. An initial round of RT-PCR targeting the TCR CDR3 relied on the HTBI primer set. One entry per CDR3 protein results from TCRdb running MiXCR on the multiplex PCR reads. The top ten clones hold 7% to 7.5% of a sample with 500,000 to 800,000 distinct CDR3 sequences, just under 45% of them seen once. Sample: peripheral blood or thyroid tissue (not recorded which). The source of these receptors is an adult man with Graves' disease, either hyperthyroidism or ophthalmopathy (not recorded which).

The chain has TRBV7-3 and TRBJ2-2, with D perhaps matching TRBD2 (6 bases). Trimming took 4 bases from V and 5 from J, leaving 17 bases between them. The CDR3 extends over 16 amino acids. CDR1 SGHTA and CDR2 FQGTGA come from the germline V gene. The CDR3 DNA reads TGTGCCAGCAGCTCCCGGGGAGGCGGTGGGACCGGGGAGCTGTTTTTT. Translated: CASSSRGGGGTGELFF.

In its sample, this clonotype was seen a few times. The chain is built from TRBV7-8 and TRBJ1-6, with 8 positions matching TRBD1. V lost 6 bases, J lost 7 bases, and 8 bases stayed unmatched. Germline-derived CDR1 and CDR2 are SGHVS and FQNEAQ. The length of the CDR3 is 15 residues. CDR3 in DNA: TGTGCCAGCAGTGCGGGACAGGCCGGGAATTCACCCCTCCACTTT. This translates into CASSAGQAGNSPLHF.

Many counts were recorded for this clonotype. The J gene is TRBJ2-7, the V gene TRBV20-1; D may be TRBD2 (6 bases). Trimming took off 3 bases at V and 2 bases at J, with 11 bases between the two ends. The CDR3 contains 13 residues. Germline-derived CDR1 and CDR2 are DFQATT and SNEGSKA (reference sequence). CDR3 in DNA: TGCAGTGCTAGCGGGAGATTCACCTACGAGCAGTACTTC. Its translation: CSASGRFTYEQYF.

V gene TRBV5-6 combines with J gene TRBJ1-2, with 7 bases lining up with TRBD1. The germline gives CDR1 SGHDT, CDR2 YYEEEE. The J segment lost 0 bases and the V segment lost 0 bases, leaving 5 bases of the junction unmatched. The CDR3 extends over 16 amino acids. For the CDR3, the DNA is TGTGCCAGCAGCTTGGCTACGACAGGGCCTAACTATGGCTACACCTTC. This encodes CASSLATTGPNYGYTF. Variable domain in full (rest from reference TRBV5-6 and TRBJ1-2): DAGVTQSPTHLIKTRGQQVTLRCSPKSGHDTVSWYQQALGQGPQFIFQYYEEEERQRGNFPDRFSGHQFPNYSSELNVNALLLGDSALYLCASSLATTGPNYGYTFGSGTRLTVV.

On this clonotype: The junction departs from germline at one end; a sequencing error may be responsible. V and J are TRBV6-5 and TRBJ1-6; a weak D match, TRBD1 (6 bases). Germline V lookup: CDR1 MNHEY, CDR2 SVGAGI. The CDR3 consists of 17 residues. In DNA form, the CDR3 reads TGTGCCAGCAGTCACTCGGGCAGGGGATCCTATAATTCACCCCTCCACTTT. This translates into CASSHSGRGSYNSPLHF.

The chain links TRBV6-5 to TRBJ1-4, with 8 bases that match TRBD1. The CDR3 runs to 17 residues. Per germline, CDR1 MNHEY and CDR2 SVGAGI. The trim removed 7 bases at V and 5 bases at J, leaving 15 bases unmatched. CDR3 sequence (DNA): TGTGCCAGCACTTCATCACAGGGGGTTAGGGAAAATGAAAAACTGTTTTTT. Translation: CASTSSQGVRENEKLFF.

The rearrangement uses TRBV7-2 and TRBJ2-5; 9 nucleotides line up with TRBD2. The germline gives CDR1 SGHTA, CDR2 FQGNSA. The length of the CDR3 is 13 residues. Trimming removed 7 bases from V and 5 bases from J; junction bases left unmatched: 5. CDR3 protein: CASTRSGRETQYF. CDR3 sequence (DNA): TGTGCCAGCACCCGCAGCGGGAGGGAGACCCAGTACTTC.

V is TRBV5-1 and J is TRBJ2-3; D gene ambiguous. Trimming pared 1 base from V and 3 bases from J, leaving 3 bases between. The CDR3 consists of 12 residues. CDR1 is SGHRS, CDR2 YFSETQ, per germline. CDR3 protein: CASSLKTDTQYF. The CDR3 DNA reads TGCGCCAGCAGCTTGAAAACAGATACGCAGTATTTT.

This clonotype was detected many times. The chain has TRBV7-6 and TRBJ1-3; D remains unclear. V lost 1 base and J lost 3, with 7 bases in between. The CDR3 is made up of 14 amino acids. CDR1 and CDR2 (germline): SGHVS, FNYEAQ. This CDR3 is CASSLGVDGNTIYF. In nucleotides, the CDR3 is TGTGCCAGCAGCTTAGGGGTTGATGGAAACACCATATATTTT. Looking up the rest from reference TRBV7-6 and TRBJ1-3 gives the full variable domain: GAGVSQSPRYKVTKRGQDVALRCDPISGHVSLYWYRQALGQGPEFLTYFNYEAQQDKSGLPNDRFSAERPEGSISTLTIQRTEQRDSAMYRCASSLGVDGNTIYFGEGSWLTVV.

The V gene is TRBV7-9, the J gene TRBJ2-5; D is unclear. CDR1 is SEHNR, CDR2 FQNEAQ, per germline (reference sequence). The CDR3 runs 14 residues. The V gene lost 3 bases and the J gene lost 0 bases, with 8 bases spanning the gap. The CDR3 DNA is TGTGCCAGCAGCTTCTTTCAGTACCAAGAGACCCAGTACTTC. Translated: CASSFFQYQETQYF. The whole variable domain, filled in from reference TRBV7-9 and TRBJ2-5, reads DTGVSQNPRHKITKRGQNVTFRCDPISEHNRLYWYRQTLGQGPEFLTYFQNEAQLEKSRLLSDRFSAERPKGSFSTLEIQRTEQGDSAMYLCASSFFQYQETQYFGPGTRLLVL.

This clonotype was counted ten times or more. This chain connects TRBV2 to TRBJ1-2; TRBD1 matches 7 bases. V dropped 8 bases and J dropped 5; count of bases not matched to a gene: 5. This CDR3 is built from 12 residues. The germline V gene encodes CDR1 SNHLY and CDR2 FYNNEI. CDR3 amino acids: CASQTGYYGYTF. The CDR3 bases are TGTGCCAGCCAGACAGGGTATTATGGCTACACCTTC. The full variable domain, completed using reference TRBV2 and TRBJ1-2, is EPEVTQTPSHQVTQMGQEVILRCVPISNHLYFYWYRQILGQKVEFLVSFYNNEISEKSEIFDDQFSVERPDGSNFTLKIRSTKLEDSAMYFCASQTGYYGYTFGSGTRLTVV.

The chain is built from TRBV20-1 and TRBJ1-4; 7 positions agree with TRBD1. V lost 4 bases and J lost 7; bases outside the gene matches: 9. The germline V gene encodes CDR1 DFQATT and CDR2 SNEGSKA (reference sequence). There are 14 residues in the CDR3. The CDR3 bases are TGCAGTGCTAAAATCCGGGACAGTCTTGAAAAACTGTTTTTT. Its protein product is CSAKIRDSLEKLFF.

This clonotype has a handful of counts. The genes are TRBV15 and TRBJ2-5; 8 nucleotides match TRBD2. V shed 3 bases and J 1 base; nucleotides not matched to a gene: 4. The CDR3 consists of 15 residues. In germline, CDR1 is LNHNV, CDR2 YYDKDF (reference sequence). Written as DNA, the CDR3 is TGTGCCACCAGCAGTATAGCGGGACGCCAAGAGACCCAGTACTTC. Its protein is CATSSIAGRQETQYF.

The rearrangement joins TRBV7-9 to TRBJ2-2, with TRBD1 matching over 9 bases. V gave up 5 bases and J gave up 4 bases; unmatched junction bases: 8. The germline V gene has CDR1 SEHNR and CDR2 FQNEAQ (reference sequence). CDR3 length: 16 residues. CDR3 coding DNA: TGTGCCAGCAGCGTTGGACAGGGGACGAGCACCGGGGAGCTGTTTTTT. It translates to CASSVGQGTSTGELFF.

A single count supports this clonotype. One junction end disagrees with the germline gene, perhaps due to a read error. The chain couples TRBV5-4 to TRBJ1-1; the D gene is possibly TRBD1 (5 bases). CDR3 length: 14 amino acids. Germline CDR1 and CDR2: SGHNT and YYREEE (reference sequence). The CDR3 coding sequence is TGTGCCAGCAGCTTTACCAGGGAGAGAACTGAAGCTCTCTTT. Translating it yields CASSFTRERTEALF.

This clonotype has at least ten counts. V gene TRBV7-9 combines with J gene TRBJ2-5; D unclear. The CDR3 sequence is 13 residues long. V lost 5 bases, J lost 0 bases, and 7 bases lay in between. Germline assignment: CDR1 SEHNR and CDR2 FQNEAQ (reference sequence). CDR3 nucleotide sequence: TGTGCCAGCAGCCCCCGGGACCAAGAGACCCAGTACTTC. It specifies CASSPRDQETQYF. The whole variable domain, remainder taken from reference TRBV7-9 and TRBJ2-5, is DTGVSQNPRHKITKRGQNVTFRCDPISEHNRLYWYRQTLGQGPEFLTYFQNEAQLEKSRLLSDRFSAERPKGSFSTLEIQRTEQGDSAMYLCASSPRDQETQYFGPGTRLLVL.

Written as DNA, the CDR3 is TGTGCCAGCAGCGCGGACAGGGGACAGTACTTC. It specifies CASSADRGQYF. This chain joins TRBV7-8 and TRBJ2-5, with 9 bases fitting TRBD1. Germline V lookup: CDR1 SGHVS, CDR2 FQNEAQ. V shed 5 bases and J 11 bases; nucleotides not matched to a gene: 3. This CDR3 comprises 11 residues.

As to this clonotype: A read error may be the cause here, since a much bigger clone is one base away. The V and J genes are TRBV2 and TRBJ1-2, with 9 bases identical to TRBD1. CDR3 size: 13 residues. Trimming cost V 6 bases and J 12 bases; bases outside gene matches: 11. Germline V gives CDR1 SNHLY, CDR2 FYNNEI. Here the CDR3 reads CASRGTGLQGHTF. The CDR3 nucleotides read TGTGCCAGCAGGGGGACAGGGCTGCAGGGCCACACCTTC.